The rows below give T cell receptor beta chains drawn from one sample of a study of T cells in Graves' hyperthyroidism and ophthalmopathy. Using its own MiXCR run on the multiplex PCR reads, TCRdb lists one record per CDR3 protein. The sample records 500,000 to 700,000 distinct CDR3 sequences, roughly 17% being singletons. The sequencing sample was made of blood. The receptors come from a woman aged 18-29 years with Graves' hyperthyroidism. Both conserved end residues are part of each CDR3. Fields, in order: V gene, D gene, clone size, CDR3 length, J gene, CDR3 protein, CDR3 DNA. The D gene is left open where the match is weak. Clone size is not always given. Where it is, it says once, few, many or a class for expanded clones.

>TRBV12-3/TRBV12-4|.|many|16|TRBJ1-5
CASSFAQGLSNQPQHF
TGTGCCAGCAGTTTTGCCCAGGGTTTGAGCAATCAGCCCCAGCATTTT
>TRBV20-1|TRBD2|many|14|TRBJ2-1
CSARRTSAYNEQFF
TGCAGTGCTCGTCGGACTAGCGCCTACAATGAGCAGTTCTTC
>TRBV7-7|.|many|14|TRBJ2-7
CASSLGDTTYEQYF
TGTGCTAGCAGCTTAGGGGACACGACCTACGAGCAGTACTTC
>TRBV12-3/TRBV12-4|TRBD2|.|18|TRBJ2-1
CASSTRLAGAGRLGEQFF
TGTGCCAGCAGCACCAGACTAGCGGGGGCCGGAAGATTGGGTGAGCAGTTCTTC
>TRBV6-1|TRBD1|many|16|TRBJ2-7
CASSEAAGGGFYEQYF
TGTGCCAGCAGTGAAGCCGCAGGGGGCGGGTTCTACGAGCAGTACTTC
>TRBV6-2/TRBV6-3|TRBD1|many|14|TRBJ1-5
CASSPQGSQQPQHF
TGTGCCAGCAGCCCACAGGGGTCGCAGCAGCCCCAGCATTTT
>TRBV7-9|.|.|14|TRBJ1-5
CASSYQGSNQPQHF
TGTGCCAGCAGCTACCAGGGGTCCAATCAGCCCCAGCATTTT
>TRBV15|.|many|15|TRBJ2-1
CATSPGALVTNEQFF
TGTGCCACCAGCCCTGGGGCACTAGTAACCAATGAGCAGTTCTTC
>TRBV19|.|.|12|TRBJ2-2
CASTLRTGELFF
TGTGCCAGTACCCTACGGACCGGGGAGCTGTTTTTT
>TRBV7-2|TRBD2|many|16|TRBJ2-3
CASSPLAGASTDTQYF
TGTGCCAGCAGCCCGCTAGCGGGGGCTAGCACAGATACGCAGTATTTT
>TRBV14|TRBD1|few|15|TRBJ2-1
CASSDRDRGSVEQFF
TGTGCCAGCAGCGACCGGGACAGGGGGTCGGTTGAGCAGTTCTTC
>TRBV3-1|TRBD1|.|15|TRBJ1-4
CASSLQGARGEKLFF
TGTGCCAGCAGCCTTCAGGGGGCGCGGGGTGAAAAACTGTTTTTT
>TRBV20-1|.|many|13|TRBJ2-7
CSAARESSYEQYF
TGCAGTGCTGCCCGGGAGTCCTCCTACGAGCAGTACTTC
>TRBV4-2|TRBD1|.|16|TRBJ1-1
CASSQYPGQGATEAFF
TGTGCCAGCAGCCAATATCCGGGACAGGGGGCCACTGAAGCTTTCTTT
>TRBV14|TRBD1|few|15|TRBJ2-4
CASSPRQGKVNIQYF
TGTGCCAGCAGCCCTAGACAGGGGAAGGTTAACATTCAGTACTTC
>TRBV15|.|many|14|TRBJ1-2
CATSREGSGYGYTF
TGTGCCACCAGCAGAGAAGGGTCAGGCTATGGCTACACCTTC
>TRBV27|TRBD1|.|14|TRBJ2-1
CASSTWTGYNEQFF
TGTGCCAGCAGTACGTGGACAGGGTACAATGAGCAGTTCTTC
>TRBV20-1|.|many|13|TRBJ1-1
CSASRVSHTEAFF
TGCAGTGCTTCCAGGGTTAGTCACACTGAAGCTTTCTTT
>TRBV12-3/TRBV12-4|.|.|13|TRBJ2-1
CASSSDSNNEQFF
TGTGCCAGCAGTTCGGACAGTAACAATGAGCAGTTCTTC
>TRBV7-8|TRBD2|many|18|TRBJ2-5
CASSLRDPSGSAWETQYF
TGTGCCAGCAGCTTGAGGGACCCTAGCGGGAGCGCTTGGGAGACCCAGTACTTC
>TRBV7-9|TRBD2|.|15|TRBJ2-7
CASSLTSGETYEQYF
TGTGCCAGCAGCTTAACTAGCGGCGAAACCTACGAGCAGTACTTC
>TRBV12-3/TRBV12-4|TRBD2|many|17|TRBJ2-1
CASSSARGRGGYNEQFF
TGTGCCAGCAGTTCCGCGAGGGGGCGGGGGGGTTACAATGAGCAGTTCTTC
>TRBV11-3|.|.|14|TRBJ2-6
CASSLVVGANVLTF
TGTGCCAGCAGCTTAGTGGTTGGGGCCAACGTCCTGACTTTC
>TRBV11-2|TRBD2|many|14|TRBJ2-1
CASSFGTSGPKQFF
TGTGCCAGCAGCTTCGGGACTAGCGGGCCCAAACAGTTCTTC
>TRBV4-1|.|few|15|TRBJ1-5
CASSQGRAYNQPQHF
TGCGCCAGCAGCCAAGGCCGGGCCTACAATCAGCCCCAGCATTTT
>TRBV5-1|TRBD2|many|15|TRBJ2-7
CASSLPLGGAYEQYF
TGCGCCAGCAGCCTCCCATTGGGAGGGGCCTACGAGCAGTACTTC
>TRBV12-3/TRBV12-4|TRBD1|.|14|TRBJ2-2
CASRDRGRTGELFF
TGTGCCAGCAGGGACAGGGGGCGGACCGGGGAGCTGTTTTTT
>TRBV20-1|TRBD1|few|17|TRBJ1-1
CSAKGTGRNEGDTEAFF
TGCAGTGCTAAAGGGACAGGGAGAAATGAGGGGGACACTGAAGCTTTCTTT
>TRBV2|TRBD1|.|19|TRBJ2-6
CASSEFGDRDSSGANVLTF
TGTGCCAGCAGTGAATTCGGGGACAGGGACAGCTCTGGGGCCAACGTCCTGACTTTC
>TRBV7-2|.|few|17|TRBJ1-4
CASSLKPRQEANEKLFF
TGTGCCAGCAGCCTAAAACCCAGACAGGAGGCTAATGAAAAACTGTTTTTT
>TRBV14|.|.|15|TRBJ2-5
CASSQVEGLRETQYF
TGTGCCAGCAGCCAAGTGGAGGGGTTGCGAGAGACCCAGTACTTC
>TRBV18|TRBD1|many|15|TRBJ1-2
CASSRDRKINYGYTF
TGTGCCAGCTCACGGGACAGAAAAATTAACTATGGCTACACCTTC
>TRBV7-2|TRBD2|many|13|TRBJ2-3
CASSPRGGHTQYF
TGTGCCAGCAGCCCCCGGGGGGGGCATACGCAGTATTTT
>TRBV29-1|TRBD1|.|14|TRBJ2-7
CSVKGQGGSYEQYF
TGCAGCGTTAAAGGACAGGGAGGTAGCTACGAGCAGTACTTC
>TRBV11-3|TRBD2|.|17|TRBJ2-2
CASADLAGGRDTGELFF
TGTGCCAGCGCAGATCTAGCGGGAGGGCGCGACACCGGGGAGCTGTTTTTT
>TRBV7-9|TRBD1|many|15|TRBJ2-7
CASSLVGGQGIEQYF
TGTGCCAGCAGCTTAGTTGGAGGACAGGGGATCGAGCAGTACTTC
>TRBV12-5|TRBD2|few|16|TRBJ2-3
CASGFQLAGSTDTQYF
TGTGCTAGTGGTTTCCAACTAGCGGGAAGCACAGATACGCAGTATTTT
>TRBV12-3/TRBV12-4|.|.|13|TRBJ2-1
CASSHQGNNEQFF
TGTGCCAGCAGTCATCAGGGAAACAATGAGCAGTTCTTC
>TRBV6-5|.|many|16|TRBJ2-2
CASSYFPRVDTGELFF
TGTGCCAGCAGTTACTTCCCTAGGGTCGACACCGGGGAGCTGTTTTTT
>TRBV3-1|.|many|15|TRBJ1-5
CASSQDSRSNQPQHF
TGTGCCAGCAGCCAAGATAGCCGCAGCAATCAGCCCCAGCATTTT
>TRBV6-1|TRBD1|many|15|TRBJ2-1
CASRSGTGTYNEQFF
TGTGCCAGCAGATCCGGGACAGGCACCTACAATGAGCAGTTCTTC
>TRBV20-1|.|.|14|TRBJ1-4
CSAPGRGINEKLFF
TGCAGTGCACCTGGGCGGGGGATTAATGAAAAACTGTTTTTT
>TRBV7-9|.|.|14|TRBJ2-7
CASSLLPFSYEQYF
TGTGCCAGCAGCTTATTACCCTTCTCCTACGAGCAGTACTTC
>TRBV5-8|.|.|15|TRBJ2-7
CASSFAGTVAYEQYF
TGTGCCAGCAGCTTCGCCGGGACGGTAGCCTACGAGCAGTACTTC
>TRBV20-1|.|.|13|TRBJ2-7
CSASNQGSYEQYF
TGCAGTGCCAGTAATCAGGGCTCCTACGAGCAGTACTTC